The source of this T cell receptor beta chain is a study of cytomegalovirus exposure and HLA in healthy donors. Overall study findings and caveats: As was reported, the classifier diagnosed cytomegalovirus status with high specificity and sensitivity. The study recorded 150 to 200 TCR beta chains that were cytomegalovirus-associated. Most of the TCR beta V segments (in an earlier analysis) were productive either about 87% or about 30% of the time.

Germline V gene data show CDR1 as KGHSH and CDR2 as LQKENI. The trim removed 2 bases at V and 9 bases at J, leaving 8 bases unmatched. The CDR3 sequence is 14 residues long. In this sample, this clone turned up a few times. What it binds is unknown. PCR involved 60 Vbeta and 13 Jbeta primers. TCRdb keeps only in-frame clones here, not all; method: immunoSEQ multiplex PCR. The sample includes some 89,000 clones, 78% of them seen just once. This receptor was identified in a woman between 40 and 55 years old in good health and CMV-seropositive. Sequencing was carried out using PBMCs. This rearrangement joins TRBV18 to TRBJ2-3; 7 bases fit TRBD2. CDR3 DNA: TGTGCCAGCTCACCAGGGCACGCAGCGGGGACGCAGTATTTT. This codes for CASSPGHAAGTQYF.